This T cell receptor (beta chain) came from a study of shared clonotypes between healthy human individuals. Sequencing was performed with immunoSEQ multiplex PCR; in TCRdb, only in-frame clones are kept and a portion is missing. In the table there are around 2.5 million clones, over 85% of which are singletons. V shed 4 bases and J 3 bases; nucleotides not matched to a gene: 5. Germline V gene data show CDR1 as SGHDT and CDR2 as YYEEEE. The CDR3 is made up of 14 amino acids. Study-wide results and caveats: Though the depth was large, rarefaction showed that sorted-subset sequencing was incomplete.

A word on this clone: Its antigen is undetermined.

The chain uses TRBV5-6 and TRBJ2-3, with 7 bases matching TRBD1. The source of this sequence is a man aged 18 to 29 in good health. Some clones in this sample may be carry-over from other donors' samples. Material: naive CD4+ T cells from PBMCs. Stated subset: CD45RA+ positively selected. The CDR3 here is CASSPQGRTDTQYF. DNA for the CDR3: TGTGCCAGCAGCCCACAGGGGAGAACAGATACGCAGTATTTT.